Listed below are T cell receptor beta chains from one sample, sequenced in a study of T cells in Graves' hyperthyroidism and ophthalmopathy. TCRdb passed the multiplex PCR reads through MiXCR, listing each CDR3 protein once. This sample has some 510,000 distinct CDR3 sequences, with about 43% found just once. The source material was peripheral blood or thyroid tissue (not recorded which). Source of these receptors: a woman aged 18 to 35 with Graves' hyperthyroidism. The CDR3 runs from the conserved cysteine through the conserved F or W. The D gene is left open where the match is weak. Size is omitted from some rows. Given values are once, few, many or a class for expanded clones.

cdr3_nt cdr3_aa j_call clone_size v_call d_call
TGTGCCAGCAGTTACTTCCAGCGGGGAAGCTACGAGCAGTACTTC CASSYFQRGSYEQYF TRBJ2-7 few TRBV10-3 TRBD2
TGCAGCGTCTCGATGGGAAGCGGGAACACTGAAGCTTTCTTT CSVSMGSGNTEAFF TRBJ1-1 many TRBV29-1 NA
TGTGCCAGCAGCTTAAGCGGGGTTCCGAACACTGAAGCTTTCTTT CASSLSGVPNTEAFF TRBJ1-1 few TRBV7-3 NA
TGTGCCAGCAGAGGGACTCCTCGCTCCTACGAGCAGTACTTC CASRGTPRSYEQYF TRBJ2-7 NA TRBV2 NA
TGTGCCAGACCCGGCGAAGGGACAGACTATGGCTACACCTTC CARPGEGTDYGYTF TRBJ1-2 few TRBV6-1 TRBD1
TGTGCCAGCAGCTTACCTGGAACAGGGCCCTTAAACTATGGCTACACCTTC CASSLPGTGPLNYGYTF TRBJ1-2 NA TRBV7-4 NA
TGTGCCAGCAGCCAAGGGGAGGGGCAAGAGACCCAGTACTTC CASSQGEGQETQYF TRBJ2-5 few TRBV7-2 TRBD2
TGTGCCATCAGTGGGGTTACTGAAGCTTTCTTT CAISGVTEAFF TRBJ1-1 many TRBV10-3 NA
TGTGCCAGCAGTTCGAGGCTAGGGGACTACGAGCAGTACTTC CASSSRLGDYEQYF TRBJ2-7 NA TRBV2 NA
TGTGCCAGCAGCGTAGTCCCGGACACCGGGGAGCTGCTTTTT CASSVVPDTGELLF TRBJ2-2 NA TRBV9 NA
TGTGCCAGCAGTTACCCGACAGGGAACAATCAGCCCCAGCATTTT CASSYPTGNNQPQHF TRBJ1-5 few TRBV6-6 TRBD1
TGCAGCTCACCGCCGAACCAAGAGACCCAGTACTTC CSSPPNQETQYF TRBJ2-5 NA TRBV29-1 NA
TGTGCCAGCAGCTTGGATGAACTCATGAACACTGAAGCTTTCTTT CASSLDELMNTEAFF TRBJ1-1 NA TRBV7-2 NA
TGCAGCGTTGGTTGGGGCTCTGGAAACACCATATATTTT CSVGWGSGNTIYF TRBJ1-3 many TRBV29-1 NA
TGCAGCGAGAGGACTAGCTTCTACGAGCAGTACTTC CSERTSFYEQYF TRBJ2-7 NA TRBV29-1 TRBD2
TGCAGTGCTCCGAGCCGTTTCCACGGTAATGAAAAACTGTTTTTT CSAPSRFHGNEKLFF TRBJ1-4 NA TRBV20-1 NA
TGCAGTGCTAGGCCAGGGTGGACTAATGAAAAACTGTTTTTT CSARPGWTNEKLFF TRBJ1-4 few TRBV20-1 NA
TGCGCCAGCAGCTCCGGGACTAGCCGAACACGGGACGAGCAGTACTTC CASSSGTSRTRDEQYF TRBJ2-7 NA TRBV10-2 TRBD2
TGTGCCACCAGTGATAGACAGGGGGATTGGGGGAAACTGTTTTTT CATSDRQGDWGKLFF TRBJ1-4 NA TRBV24-1 TRBD1
TGTGCCAGCAGCCACGGAGGGGGGACAGCGAACACCGGGGAGCTGTTTTTT CASSHGGGTANTGELFF TRBJ2-2 NA TRBV7-2 NA
TGTGCCAGCAGTTTAAAAGGTTCACCCCTCCACTTT CASSLKGSPLHF TRBJ1-6 NA TRBV27 NA
TGTGCCAGCAGCGTAGGTCGGGAAAAACTGTTTTTT CASSVGREKLFF TRBJ1-4 NA TRBV9 NA
TGTGCCAGCACCCTGACACAGAACACTGAAGCTTTCTTT CASTLTQNTEAFF TRBJ1-1 many TRBV7-2 NA
TGTGCCAGCAGTGTGAGAGGGGAATCGCCCACCCTCCACTTT CASSVRGESPTLHF TRBJ1-6 many TRBV2 NA
TGTGCCAGCAGCTTCAGGGGGATTGTCACTGAAGCTTTCTTT CASSFRGIVTEAFF TRBJ1-1 NA TRBV7-2 TRBD1
TGTGCCAGCAGCCCCCGGGTAGCGACAGCCTACTCTGGGGCCAACGTCCTGACTTTC CASSPRVATAYSGANVLTF TRBJ2-6 once TRBV7-6 NA
TGTGCCAGCAGCCGTACCGGGACAGGGTTTGGCTACACCTTC CASSRTGTGFGYTF TRBJ1-2 NA TRBV14 TRBD1
TGTGCCAGCGGGCGGGGGTGGGAGACCCAGTACTTC CASGRGWETQYF TRBJ2-5 NA TRBV6-6 TRBD2
TGCGCCAGCAGCTTGGGACAGGACGAAGCTTTCTTT CASSLGQDEAFF TRBJ1-1 NA TRBV5-1 NA
TGTGTCATCAGCCGGAGGACAGGGGGCCTGTCCTACGAGCAGTACTTC CVISRRTGGLSYEQYF TRBJ2-7 NA TRBV10-3 TRBD1
TGTGCCACCAGTGATTTAGAAGGAAACACCATATATTTT CATSDLEGNTIYF TRBJ1-3 few TRBV24-1 NA
TGTGCCAGCAAGGAACTAGCGGGAGGGCCCTACGAGCAGTACTTC CASKELAGGPYEQYF TRBJ2-7 NA TRBV10-3 TRBD2
TGTGCCAGCAGCTTCTCTGGGACTAGCGGAGCCTACGAGCAGTACTTC CASSFSGTSGAYEQYF TRBJ2-7 NA TRBV7-9 TRBD2
TGTGCCAGCACCTCCAGGCCGGGAGGGTTCGGAGAGACCCAGTACTTC CASTSRPGGFGETQYF TRBJ2-5 NA TRBV2 TRBD2
TGTGCCAGCAGCCCACAGGGAAGGTACGAGCAGTACTTC CASSPQGRYEQYF TRBJ2-7 NA TRBV7-9 NA
TGCGCCAGCAGCCAAGATGGGTCCGGGGGCGGTTTCTTTGAAAAACTGTTTTTT CASSQDGSGGGFFEKLFF TRBJ1-4 NA TRBV5-1 NA
TGTGCCAGCAGCCCCGGGGTTAACAATGAGCAGTTCTTC CASSPGVNNEQFF TRBJ2-1 NA TRBV7-7 NA
TGTGCCATCAGTTGGACAGGGAACCCTACCGAGCAGTACTTC CAISWTGNPTEQYF TRBJ2-7 NA TRBV10-3 TRBD1
TGCGCCAGCAGCCCTCTACAGGGAATGCCTCAGCCCCAGCATTTT CASSPLQGMPQPQHF TRBJ1-5 NA TRBV7-9 NA
TGCGCCAGCAGCTTGGGTGGATTTGGCGAGCAGTACTTC CASSLGGFGEQYF TRBJ2-7 NA TRBV5-1 NA
TGTGCCAGCAGCGACAAGACTAGCGACTCCGGGGAGCTGTTTTTT CASSDKTSDSGELFF TRBJ2-2 NA TRBV5-4 TRBD2
TGCAGCGTTGATAGAAACACCGGGGAGCTGTTTTTT CSVDRNTGELFF TRBJ2-2 few TRBV29-1 NA
TGTGCCAGCAGCGTTCGGGACAGTTTTAATGAAAAACTGTTTTTT CASSVRDSFNEKLFF TRBJ1-4 NA TRBV9 TRBD1
TGTGCCAGCAGCTTAGTTCAGAGGAGGGAGACCCAGTACTTC CASSLVQRRETQYF TRBJ2-5 many TRBV7-9 NA
TGCAGTGCTCGAGATGGTCGTAGCAATCAGCCCCAGCATTTT CSARDGRSNQPQHF TRBJ1-5 NA TRBV20-1 NA
TGTGCCAGCTCCCAGGGGTTGACCCAGTACTTC CASSQGLTQYF TRBJ2-5 NA TRBV12-3/TRBV12-4 NA
TGCGCCAGCAGCATCTCGGGACAGCGAAATCAGCCCCAGCATTTT CASSISGQRNQPQHF TRBJ1-5 NA TRBV5-1 TRBD1
TGTGCCAGCAGCTTAGTAGCCGGGAGGGTAGAGACCCAGTACTTC CASSLVAGRVETQYF TRBJ2-5 few TRBV7-9 TRBD2